This T cell receptor (beta chain) derives from a study of T cell repertoires in cytomegalovirus infection. Study-level background: Based on public TCR beta signatures, there were indications of CMV infection and of a matching HLA type.

V gave up 4 bases and J gave up 6 bases, with 13 bases separating them. The CDR3 runs to 13 residues. Germline assignment: CDR1 SGDLS and CDR2 YYNGEE. Study-level points and caveats: Carriers of CMV and the relevant HLA type were discriminated by public TCR beta frequency.

TCRdb itself ran the reads through MiXCR, one entry per CDR3 protein. The table lists roughly 920,000 distinct CDR3 sequences, around 31% of them singletons, with roughly 13% in the top ten. Concerning this clonotype itself: As yet, its antigen is unknown.

Here the sequenced sample was cultured CD8+ T cells from PBMCs, taken from culture after CMV antigen stimulation. The V and J genes are TRBV9 and TRBJ1-2; no reliable D call. The origin of this receptor is a human donor in good health (CMV status not recorded). Some clones in this sample may be carry-over from other donors' samples. This chain's CDR3 is CASSPRRMDGYTF. In nucleotides, the CDR3 is TGTGCCAGCAGCCCCCGGAGGATGGATGGCTACACCTTC. Combining the CDR3 with reference TRBV9 and TRBJ1-2 gives the whole variable domain DSGVTQTPKHLITATGQRVTLRCSPRSGDLSVYWYQQSLDQGLQFLIQYYNGEERAKGNILERFSAQQFPDLHSELNLSSLELGDSALYFCASSPRRMDGYTFGSGTRLTVV.